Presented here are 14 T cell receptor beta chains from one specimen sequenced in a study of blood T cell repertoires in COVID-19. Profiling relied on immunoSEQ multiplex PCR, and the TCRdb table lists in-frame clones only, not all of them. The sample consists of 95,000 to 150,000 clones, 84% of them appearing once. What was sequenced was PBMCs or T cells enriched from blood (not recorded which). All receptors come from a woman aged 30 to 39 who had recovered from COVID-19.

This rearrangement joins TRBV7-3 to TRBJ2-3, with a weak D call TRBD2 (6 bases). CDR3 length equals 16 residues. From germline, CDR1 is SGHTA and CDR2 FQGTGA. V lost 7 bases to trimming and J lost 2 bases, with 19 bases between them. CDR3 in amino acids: CASTPDGGGITDTQYF. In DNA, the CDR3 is TGTGCCAGCACCCCAGACGGGGGAGGCATCACAGATACGCAGTATTTT.

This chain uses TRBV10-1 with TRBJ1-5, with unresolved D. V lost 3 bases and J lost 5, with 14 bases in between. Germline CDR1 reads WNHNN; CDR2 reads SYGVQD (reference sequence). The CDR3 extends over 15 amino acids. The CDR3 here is CASSETSEVDQPQHF. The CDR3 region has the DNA TGCGCCAGCAGTGAAACATCCGAGGTGGATCAGCCCCAGCATTTT.

The CDR3 region is CASRKQGAAEKLFF. The CDR3 region has the DNA TGTGCCAGCAGAAAACAGGGGGCTGCGGAAAAACTGTTTTTT. The gene calls are TRBV28 and TRBJ1-4; TRBD1 matches at 9 bases. CDR3 length equals 14 residues. After removal of 6 bases from V and 8 bases from J, the junction contained 7 bases not matched to a gene. Germline lookup yields CDR1 MDHEN and CDR2 SYDVKM.

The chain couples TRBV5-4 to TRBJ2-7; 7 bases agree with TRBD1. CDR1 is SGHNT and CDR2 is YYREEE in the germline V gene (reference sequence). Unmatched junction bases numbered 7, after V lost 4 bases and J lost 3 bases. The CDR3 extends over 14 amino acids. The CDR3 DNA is TGTGCCAGCAGCGACGGGACAGCCCGCTACGAGCAGTACTTC. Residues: CASSDGTARYEQYF.

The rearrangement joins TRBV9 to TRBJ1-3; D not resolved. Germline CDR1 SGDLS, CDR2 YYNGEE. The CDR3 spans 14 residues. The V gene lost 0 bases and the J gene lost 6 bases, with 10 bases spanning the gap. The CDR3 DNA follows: TGTGCCAGCAGCGTAGATCGGGTGGCAAACACCATATATTTT. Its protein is CASSVDRVANTIYF. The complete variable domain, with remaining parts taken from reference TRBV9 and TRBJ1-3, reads DSGVTQTPKHLITATGQRVTLRCSPRSGDLSVYWYQQSLDQGLQFLIQYYNGEERAKGNILERFSAQQFPDLHSELNLSSLELGDSALYFCASSVDRVANTIYFGEGSWLTVV.

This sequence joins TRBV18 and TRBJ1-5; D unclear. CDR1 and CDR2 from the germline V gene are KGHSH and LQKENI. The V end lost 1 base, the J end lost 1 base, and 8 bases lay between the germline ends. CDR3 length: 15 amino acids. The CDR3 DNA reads TGTGCCAGCTCACCACAGGGAGGAAGCAATCAGCCCCAGCATTTT. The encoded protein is CASSPQGGSNQPQHF.

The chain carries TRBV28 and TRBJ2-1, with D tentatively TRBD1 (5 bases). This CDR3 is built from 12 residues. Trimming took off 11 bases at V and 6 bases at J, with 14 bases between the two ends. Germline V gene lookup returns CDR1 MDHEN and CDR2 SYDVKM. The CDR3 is CAVKGKLNEQFF. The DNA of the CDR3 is TGTGCCGTCAAGGGGAAACTCAATGAGCAGTTCTTC. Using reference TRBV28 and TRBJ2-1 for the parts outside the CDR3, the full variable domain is DVKVTQSSRYLVKRTGEKVFLECVQDMDHENMFWYRQDPGLGLRLIYFSYDVKMKEKGDIPEGYSVSREKKERFSLILESASTNQTSMYLCAVKGKLNEQFFGPGTRLTVL.

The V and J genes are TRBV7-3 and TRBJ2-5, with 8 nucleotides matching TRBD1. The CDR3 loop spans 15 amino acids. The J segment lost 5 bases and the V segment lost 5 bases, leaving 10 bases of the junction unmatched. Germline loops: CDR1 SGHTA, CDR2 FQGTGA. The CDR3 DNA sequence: TGTGCCAGCAGCCGAGGGACAGGCCGCGGGGAGACCCAGTACTTC. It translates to CASSRGTGRGETQYF.

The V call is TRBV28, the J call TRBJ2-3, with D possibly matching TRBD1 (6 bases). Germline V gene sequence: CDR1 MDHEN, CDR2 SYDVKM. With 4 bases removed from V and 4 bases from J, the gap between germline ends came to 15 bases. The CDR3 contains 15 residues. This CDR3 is CASSWQGMGPDTQYF. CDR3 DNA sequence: TGTGCCAGCAGTTGGCAGGGGATGGGCCCAGATACGCAGTATTTT.

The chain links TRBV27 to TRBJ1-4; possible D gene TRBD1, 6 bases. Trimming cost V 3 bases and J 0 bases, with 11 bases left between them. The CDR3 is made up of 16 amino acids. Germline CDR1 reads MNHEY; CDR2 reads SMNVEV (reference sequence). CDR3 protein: CASSFRRTATNEKLFF. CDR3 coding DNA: TGTGCCAGCAGTTTTCGGCGGACAGCAACTAATGAAAAACTGTTTTTT.

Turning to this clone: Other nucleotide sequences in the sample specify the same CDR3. DNA of the CDR3: TGTGCCAGCAGTTCGTCCTCCTACGAGCAGTACTTC. Translation: CASSSSSYEQYF. J is TRBJ2-7 and V is TRBV28; D gene ambiguous. Germline CDR1 is MDHEN and CDR2 is SYDVKM. The V gene lost 4 bases and the J gene lost 0 bases, with 4 bases spanning the gap. The CDR3 has 12 residues.

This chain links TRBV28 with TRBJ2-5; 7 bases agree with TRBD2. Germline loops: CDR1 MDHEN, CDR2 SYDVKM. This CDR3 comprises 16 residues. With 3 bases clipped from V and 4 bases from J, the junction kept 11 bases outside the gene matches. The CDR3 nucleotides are TGTGCCAGCAGTTTCGGATTTGGGGGGGAGGGAGAGACCCAGTACTTC. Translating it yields CASSFGFGGEGETQYF.

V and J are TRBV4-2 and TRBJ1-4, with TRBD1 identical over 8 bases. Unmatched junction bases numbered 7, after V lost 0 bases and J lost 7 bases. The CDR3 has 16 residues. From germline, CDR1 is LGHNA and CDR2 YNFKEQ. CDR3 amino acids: CASSQDPDQGAEKLFF. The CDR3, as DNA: TGTGCCAGCAGCCAAGACCCGGACCAGGGGGCTGAAAAACTGTTTTTT.

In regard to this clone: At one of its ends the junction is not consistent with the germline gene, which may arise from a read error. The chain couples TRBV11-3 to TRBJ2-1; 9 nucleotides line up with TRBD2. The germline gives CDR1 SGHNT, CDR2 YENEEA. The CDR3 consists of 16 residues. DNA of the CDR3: TGTGCCAGCGGCTTATCGTTAGCGGGAGTCGGCAATGAGCAGTTCTTC. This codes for CASGLSLAGVGNEQFF.